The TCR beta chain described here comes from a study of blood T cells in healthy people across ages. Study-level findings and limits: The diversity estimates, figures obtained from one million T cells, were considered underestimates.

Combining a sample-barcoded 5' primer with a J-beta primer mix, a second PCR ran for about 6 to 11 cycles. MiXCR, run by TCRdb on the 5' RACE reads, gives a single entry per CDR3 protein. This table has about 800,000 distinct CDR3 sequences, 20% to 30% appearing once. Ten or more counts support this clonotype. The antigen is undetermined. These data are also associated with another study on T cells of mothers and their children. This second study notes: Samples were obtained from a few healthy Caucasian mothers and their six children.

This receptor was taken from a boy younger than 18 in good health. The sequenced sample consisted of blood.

CDR3 bases: TGCAGTGCCCGGACTAGCACAGATACGCAGTATTTT. This sequence encodes CSARTSTDTQYF. The rearrangement links TRBV20-1 to TRBJ2-3, with D possibly TRBD2 on 5 matching bases. From germline, CDR1 is DFQATT and CDR2 SNEGSKA (reference sequence). V was trimmed by 6 bases and J by 0 bases, leaving 7 bases between them. CDR3 length: 12 residues.